Presented here are 24 T cell receptor beta chains from one specimen sequenced in a study of blood T cell repertoires in COVID-19. Clones were read by immunoSEQ multiplex PCR, and TCRdb kept only the in-frame ones, dropping some. The sample yields around 100,000 clones, roughly 80% seen once. The sample comprised peripheral blood. These receptors were obtained from a man aged 65 to 85 with acute or convalescent COVID-19.

The chain joins TRBV12-3 or TRBV12-4 to TRBJ2-4; TRBD2 agrees at 12 bases. V shed 6 bases and J 9 bases; nucleotides not matched to a gene: 3. This CDR3 is built from 13 residues. The CDR3 protein is CASRTSGSGIQYF. The DNA of the CDR3 is TGTGCCAGCAGGACTAGCGGGAGTGGCATTCAGTACTTC.

This clone was counted between two and nine times. V usage is TRBV19 and J usage is TRBJ1-4, with 8 bases that match TRBD1. The CDR3 totals 14 residues. In germline, CDR1 is LNHDA, CDR2 SQIVND (reference sequence). V was clipped by 7 bases and J by 8 bases; unmatched bases: 9. This CDR3 is CASTRQGLREKLFF. DNA of the CDR3: TGTGCCAGTACCCGACAGGGGCTCCGGGAAAAACTGTTTTTT. Using reference TRBV19 and TRBJ1-4 for the parts outside the CDR3, the full variable domain is DGGITQSPKYLFRKEGQNVTLSCEQNLNHDAMYWYRQDPGQGLRLIYYSQIVNDFQKGDIAEGYSVSREKKESFPLTVTSAQKNPTAFYLCASTRQGLREKLFFGSGTQLSVL.

This CDR3 reads CASKRQGREVQYF. Here the CDR3 DNA reads TGTGCCAGCAAACGACAGGGTCGGGAAGTGCAGTACTTC. V and J are TRBV28 and TRBJ2-7, with 7 positions matching TRBD1. The CDR3 loop spans 13 amino acids. The junction had 12 bases not matched to a gene; V was cut back by 7 bases and J by 9 bases. Germline CDR1 and CDR2: MDHEN and SYDVKM. Based on the CDR3 plus reference TRBV28 and TRBJ2-7, the full variable domain is DVKVTQSSRYLVKRTGEKVFLECVQDMDHENMFWYRQDPGLGLRLIYFSYDVKMKEKGDIPEGYSVSREKKERFSLILESASTNQTSMYLCASKRQGREVQYFGPGTRLTVT.

In its sample, this clone was seen a few times. The chain has TRBV12-5 and TRBJ2-7, with D maybe TRBD1 (5 bases). The CDR3 consists of 14 residues. CDR1 and CDR2 from the germline V gene are LGHNT and FRNRAP. The V and J ends lost 7 bases and 3 bases respectively, with 16 bases between them. The CDR3 DNA reads as TGTGCTAGTGCCACGACAGAGAATATCTACGAGCAGTACTTC. It is translated as CASATTENIYEQYF.

This clone was found once. V and J are TRBV6-1 and TRBJ1-3; D may be TRBD1 (6 bases). The CDR3 runs 16 residues. The V end was cut by 3 bases, the J end by 4 bases, with 16 bases between. Germline-derived CDR1 and CDR2 are MNHNS and SASEGT. The CDR3 spells CASSDPGTKRGNTIYF. Written as DNA, the CDR3 is TGTGCCAGCAGTGACCCCGGGACAAAGCGAGGAAACACCATATATTTT.

The chain employs TRBV9 and TRBJ1-6; D may be TRBD1 (5 bases). This CDR3 has 14 amino acids. Trimming pared 5 bases from V and 8 bases from J, leaving 14 bases between. Germline V gene sequence: CDR1 SGDLS, CDR2 YYNGEE. The CDR3 spells CASSTDRDYSPLHF. The CDR3 region has the DNA TGTGCCAGCAGTACTGACAGAGACTATTCACCCCTCCACTTT.

The chain is built from TRBV18 and TRBJ2-1; 10 bases match TRBD1. Germline lookup yields CDR1 KGHSH and CDR2 LQKENI. There are 17 residues in the CDR3. V gave up 3 bases and J gave up 9 bases; unmatched junction bases: 14. Here the CDR3 DNA reads TGTGCCAGCTCACCGCAGGTCGTGGGACAGGGGAGTAGTGAGCAGTTCTTC. As protein: CASSPQVVGQGSSEQFF.

The J gene is TRBJ2-7, the V gene TRBV7-3, with 7 bases that match TRBD2. Germline assignment: CDR1 SGHTA and CDR2 FQGTGA. The CDR3 is made up of 15 amino acids. V shed 2 bases and J 3 bases; nucleotides not matched to a gene: 7. The CDR3 DNA sequence: TGTGCCAGCAGCTTAGCCCCCGCTAGCGGCTACGAGCAGTACTTC. It translates to CASSLAPASGYEQYF.

The CDR3 loop is CASTGTTPTGGRQYF. The CDR3 bases are TGTGCCAGCACCGGGACTACTCCCACAGGGGGTAGGCAGTATTTT. The gene calls are TRBV28 and TRBJ2-3; maybe TRBD1 (8 bases). Germline loops: CDR1 MDHEN, CDR2 SYDVKM. The CDR3 runs to 15 residues. The ends were cut back, 7 bases at V and 11 bases at J, with 25 bases in the middle.

CDR3 bases: TGTGCCACCAGCAGAGATTCGGGGAACTATAATTCACCCCTCCACTTT. Protein product: CATSRDSGNYNSPLHF. The rearrangement links TRBV15 to TRBJ1-6, with D uncertain. Trimming cost V 0 bases and J 3 bases, with 9 bases left between them. The CDR3 sequence is 16 residues long. The germline V gene has CDR1 LNHNV and CDR2 YYDKDF (reference sequence).

This chain joins TRBV7-8 and TRBJ2-7; maybe TRBD2 (7 bases). The CDR3 is 15 residues long. The germline V gene has CDR1 SGHVS and CDR2 FQNEAQ. The germline V and J ends were trimmed by 2 bases and 2 bases, with 13 bases remaining between them. The CDR3 coding sequence is TGTGCCAGCAGCTTACGGGGGGCCACTGCCTACGAGCAGTACTTC. As protein: CASSLRGATAYEQYF. Complete variable domain (other parts from reference TRBV7-8 and TRBJ2-7): GAGVSQSPRYKVAKRGQDVALRCDPISGHVSLFWYQQALGQGPEFLTYFQNEAQLDKSGLPSDRFFAERPEGSVSTLKIQRTQQEDSAVYLCASSLRGATAYEQYFGPGTRLTVT.

This clone was recorded a few times. This chain links TRBV19 with TRBJ2-1; D possibly corresponds to TRBD1 (5 bases). Germline V lookup: CDR1 LNHDA, CDR2 SQIVND (reference sequence). The V end was cut by 4 bases, the J end by 2 bases, with 15 bases between. CDR3 size: 16 residues. CDR3 in amino acids: CASSRSPGNPYNEQFF. CDR3 nucleotide sequence: TGTGCCAGTAGTAGGAGTCCAGGGAACCCCTACAATGAGCAGTTCTTC.

The chain uses TRBV28 and TRBJ1-2; D might be TRBD1 (5 bases). The CDR3 length is 16 residues. In germline, CDR1 is MDHEN, CDR2 SYDVKM. The V and J ends lost 5 bases and 0 bases respectively, with 16 bases between them. CDR3 region: CASSPGGQASNYGYTF. The DNA of the CDR3 is TGTGCCAGCAGTCCCGGGGGTCAGGCCTCTAACTATGGCTACACCTTC.

The chain combines TRBV12-5 with TRBJ2-3; possibly TRBD2 for D (7 bases). The germline V gene encodes CDR1 LGHNT and CDR2 FRNRAP. CDR3 length: 17 amino acids. Between the trimmed V and J ends, which lost 2 bases and 3 bases, there was a span of 18 bases. This CDR3 reads CASGLTPGGASTDTQYF. The DNA for the CDR3 is TGTGCTAGTGGTTTGACCCCGGGGGGCGCATCGACAGATACGCAGTATTTT.

The V gene is TRBV6-5, the J gene TRBJ2-2, with 9 bases lining up with TRBD1. V was clipped by 10 bases and J by 5 bases; unmatched bases: 5. Germline CDR1 reads MNHEY; CDR2 reads SVGAGI. CDR3 size: 13 residues. In DNA form, the CDR3 reads TGTGCCACGGACAGGGGACGGACCGGGGAGCTGTTTTTT. It is translated as CATDRGRTGELFF.

The genes are TRBV25-1 and TRBJ2-3, with 8 bases that match TRBD2. CDR1 is MGHDK, CDR2 SYGVNS, per germline. J gave up 1 base and V 4 bases, and 1 base lay outside the gene matches. This CDR3 has 14 residues. Here the CDR3 DNA reads TGTGCCAGCAGTGGTAGCGGGGGCACAGATACGCAGTATTTT. Residues: CASSGSGGTDTQYF.

V and J are TRBV5-1 and TRBJ1-6; possible D gene TRBD1, 5 bases. V lost 0 bases and J lost 7, with 14 bases in between. The CDR3 has 16 amino acids. Germline assignment: CDR1 SGHRS and CDR2 YFSETQ. DNA for the CDR3: TGCGCCAGCAGCTTGGCGGCGGGGCAGTCGAATTCACCCCTCCACTTT. Amino acids: CASSLAAGQSNSPLHF.

The genes are TRBV6-5 and TRBJ2-7; possibly TRBD1 for D (5 bases). The V and J ends lost 8 bases and 2 bases respectively, with 13 bases between them. Germline V lookup: CDR1 MNHEY, CDR2 SVGAGI. The CDR3 spans 13 residues. This chain's CDR3 is CASGATLAYEQYF. As DNA, the CDR3 is TGTGCCAGCGGGGCAACACTTGCCTACGAGCAGTACTTC.

V usage is TRBV5-1 and J usage is TRBJ1-1, with D hard to call. The CDR3 sequence is 15 residues long. Trimming left V 3 bases short and J 5 bases short, with 17 bases between. Germline CDR1 and CDR2: SGHRS and YFSETQ. The CDR3 sequence is CASSSLSRVGTEAFF. In nucleotides, the CDR3 is TGCGCCAGCAGCTCACTTTCGAGGGTTGGGACTGAAGCTTTCTTT.

The chain links TRBV6-1 to TRBJ2-2; 10 nucleotides match TRBD1. V lost 2 bases, J lost 6 bases, and 9 bases stayed unmatched. The germline V gene has CDR1 MNHNS and CDR2 SASEGT. The CDR3 is 17 residues long. The CDR3 reads CASSENGQGVRSGELFF. CDR3 sequence (DNA): TGTGCCAGCAGTGAAAATGGACAGGGGGTGAGGTCCGGGGAGCTGTTTTTT.

The chain combines TRBV9 with TRBJ2-3, with 12 bases that match TRBD1. The CDR3 totals 15 residues. Unmatched junction bases numbered 6, after V lost 3 bases and J lost 7 bases. Germline V gene data show CDR1 as SGDLS and CDR2 as YYNGEE. CDR3: CASSASGTGGNTQYF. CDR3 nucleotide sequence: TGTGCCAGCAGCGCCTCCGGGACAGGGGGCAATACGCAGTATTTT. The whole variable domain, filled in from reference TRBV9 and TRBJ2-3, reads DSGVTQTPKHLITATGQRVTLRCSPRSGDLSVYWYQQSLDQGLQFLIQYYNGEERAKGNILERFSAQQFPDLHSELNLSSLELGDSALYFCASSASGTGGNTQYFGPGTRLTVL.

The V and J genes are TRBV29-1 and TRBJ1-1; D unresolved. V lost 5 bases and J 5 bases, leaving 9 bases between the germline ends. Germline values: CDR1 SQVTM, CDR2 ANQGSEA. The CDR3 runs 11 residues. The DNA for the CDR3 is TGCAGCGTTTCTGCAGGTACTGAAGCTTTCTTT. Encoded protein: CSVSAGTEAFF. Looking up the rest from reference TRBV29-1 and TRBJ1-1 gives the full variable domain: SAVISQKPSRDICQRGTSLTIQCQVDSQVTMMFWYRQQPGQSLTLIATANQGSEATYESGFVIDKFPISRPNLTFSTLTVSNMSPEDSSIYLCSVSAGTEAFFGQGTRLTVV.

J is TRBJ2-3 and V is TRBV7-9; perhaps TRBD2 as D (5 bases). The CDR3 loop spans 16 amino acids. CDR1 is SEHNR, CDR2 FQNEAQ, per germline (reference sequence). V was pared by 1 base and J by 6 bases, with 17 bases between. The CDR3 DNA is TGTGCCAGCAGCTTAGTAGCGTACCGTCACATGGATACGCAGTATTTT. As protein: CASSLVAYRHMDTQYF.

The V and J genes are TRBV5-1 and TRBJ2-2; TRBD2 is a possible D gene (5 bases). V shed 2 bases and J shed 5 bases, with 13 bases lying between them. This CDR3 contains 15 residues. Germline CDR1 reads SGHRS; CDR2 reads YFSETQ. The CDR3 reads CASSFQGGQTGELFF. The CDR3 nucleotides are TGCGCCAGCAGCTTCCAAGGAGGCCAGACCGGGGAGCTGTTTTTT.